This T cell receptor beta chain comes out of a study of blood T cell repertoires in COVID-19. In the original workflow: It was from reference gene primer amplification that nucleated cell counts were estimated. Assay: immunoSEQ multiplex PCR; the TCRdb copy retains only in-frame clones and omits some. V and J calls and clone size are given by that table; D and trimming were obtained from the DNA. The table shows over 250,000 clones, with 80% to 90% occurring only once. The J segment lost 3 bases and the V segment lost 11 bases, leaving 9 bases of the junction unmatched. Germline assignment: CDR1 KGHSH and CDR2 LQKENI. The CDR3 has 13 amino acids.

The material sequenced was peripheral blood. The clonotype originates from a woman in her 70s with acute or convalescent COVID-19. V gene TRBV18 combines with J gene TRBJ1-1; 7 nucleotides agree with TRBD1. This CDR3 is CAGAGGLDTEAFF. The CDR3 DNA sequence: TGTGCCGGTGCAGGGGGGCTGGACACTGAAGCTTTCTTT.